A selection of T cell receptor beta chains follows, all from one sample in a study of T cell changes during pregnancy in multiple sclerosis. The method was immunoSEQ multiplex PCR; TCRdb's version includes in-frame clones alone and lacks a portion of them. The sample carries some 47,000 clones, 70% to 90% recorded once. Sequenced material: CD8+ T cells from peripheral blood mononuclear cells, taken after pregnancy. The receptor source for this set is a female donor in good health, enrolled as a control in a pregnancy study. The CDR3 runs from the conserved cysteine through the conserved F or W. Fields, in order: J gene, clone size, V gene, D gene, CDR3 length, CDR3 DNA, CDR3 protein. A D gene is named only where the DNA matches it firmly. Size values are once, few and many counts, or a class for expanded clones, and some rows have none.

>TRBJ1-2|.|TRBV7-3|.|15
TGTGCCAGCAGCCTAATACGGCGGGGGGACTATGGCTACACCTTC
CASSLIRRGDYGYTF
>TRBJ2-3|.|TRBV28|TRBD2|15
TGTGCCAGCAGCCCGTCGGCGGGGGGCATAGATACGCAGTATTTT
CASSPSAGGIDTQYF
>TRBJ1-5|.|TRBV5-8|.|15
TGTGCCAGCAGCTTATTTTTGCAGCGGCATCAGCCCCAGCATTTT
CASSLFLQRHQPQHF
>TRBJ2-3|.|TRBV5-1|.|15
TGCGCCAGCAGGCTCTCGGGGGGCCACACAGATACGCAGTATTTT
CASRLSGGHTDTQYF
>TRBJ1-6|.|TRBV28|TRBD1|16
TGTGCCAGCAGTTCGGCCCGGGACAGCTATAATTCACCCCTCCACTTT
CASSSARDSYNSPLHF
>TRBJ1-2|few|TRBV27|.|15
TGTGCCAGCAGTAACCTGGGTGACCGAGGCTATGGCTACACCTTC
CASSNLGDRGYGYTF
>TRBJ1-2|.|TRBV6-5|TRBD1|14
TGTGCCAGCAGTTACTTGACAGGGAACTATGGCTACACCTTC
CASSYLTGNYGYTF
>TRBJ2-5|.|TRBV28|TRBD2|17
TGTGCCAGCAGTTTTTATACTAGCGGGGGACCAGGAGAGACCCAGTACTTC
CASSFYTSGGPGETQYF
>TRBJ2-1|.|TRBV4-1|.|17
TGCGCCAGCAGCCAAGGTAGTGGGGCTATAGTCGACGATGAGCAGTTCTTC
CASSQGSGAIVDDEQFF
>TRBJ1-2|.|TRBV29-1|.|14
TGCAGCGTTGATTCGTACGGGGTGGACTATGGCTACACCTTC
CSVDSYGVDYGYTF
>TRBJ1-3|.|TRBV7-3|.|15
TGTGCCAGCAGCTTAAACCAGGGATCTGGAAACACCATATATTTT
CASSLNQGSGNTIYF
>TRBJ2-7|.|TRBV29-1|.|12
TGCAGCGTCACAAACAGGGCCGACGAGCAGTACTTC
CSVTNRADEQYF
>TRBJ1-4|.|TRBV27|.|18
TGTGCCAGCAGTTTATCGGGCGCAGGACTTGCAACTAATGAAAAACTGTTTTTT
CASSLSGAGLATNEKLFF
>TRBJ1-1|.|TRBV28|.|11
TGTGCCAGCAGACTGGTGGCTGAAGCTTTCTTT
CASRLVAEAFF
>TRBJ2-5|.|TRBV28|TRBD2|13
TGTGCCAGCAGTTTAGGCGGGGGGGAGACCCAGTACTTC
CASSLGGGETQYF
>TRBJ2-7|few|TRBV6-5|.|13
TGTGCCAGCAGCAACAGGGTTGACTACGAGCAGTACTTC
CASSNRVDYEQYF
>TRBJ2-2|.|TRBV5-4|.|15
TGTGCCAGCAGCTTGGGCTATCCGAACACCGGGGAGCTGTTTTTT
CASSLGYPNTGELFF
>TRBJ2-7|.|TRBV30|.|13
TGTGCCTGGAACCAGGGGCGCTCCTACGAGCAGTACTTC
CAWNQGRSYEQYF
>TRBJ1-1|.|TRBV12-5|.|17
TGTGCTAGTGGCCGACAGAAGGACTATTCCCGGGGCACTGAAGCTTTCTTT
CASGRQKDYSRGTEAFF
>TRBJ1-4|.|TRBV30|.|14
TGTGCCTGGAGCGAGGGCCGGGCGAATGAAAAACTGTTTTTT
CAWSEGRANEKLFF
>TRBJ1-2|.|TRBV28|.|14
TGTGCCAGCACCCCAAGGGGTTCAATGGACGGCTACACCTTC
CASTPRGSMDGYTF
>TRBJ2-7|.|TRBV6-5|TRBD1|13
TGTGCCAGCAGACCGGGACAGGCCTACGAGCAGTACTTC
CASRPGQAYEQYF
>TRBJ1-3|.|TRBV4-2|TRBD1|16
TGTGCCAGCAGCCAAGATTGGACAGGTTCTGGAAACACCATATATTTT
CASSQDWTGSGNTIYF
>TRBJ2-1|.|TRBV6-4|TRBD2|15
TGTGCCAGCAGGGGAAGCGGGGGGGCCCACAATGAGCAGTTCTTC
CASRGSGGAHNEQFF
>TRBJ1-5|.|TRBV4-1|TRBD1|15
TGCGCCAGCAGCTTAGGACAGGGTGGCAATCAGCCCCAGCATTTT
CASSLGQGGNQPQHF
>TRBJ1-3|.|TRBV7-6|.|15
TGTGCCAGCAGCCCCGGTCGCGGGTATGGAAACACCATATATTTT
CASSPGRGYGNTIYF
>TRBJ1-1|.|TRBV19|.|13
TGTGCCAGTAGTCTGGGGAGGAACACTGAAGCTTTCTTT
CASSLGRNTEAFF
>TRBJ1-1|.|TRBV7-9|.|14
TGTGCCAGCAGCTTACTTACTTTGAACACTGAAGCTTTCTTT
CASSLLTLNTEAFF
>TRBJ1-6|few|TRBV4-3|TRBD1|15
TGCGCCAGCAGCCCGGGGACAGGAACGGAATCACCCCTCCACTTT
CASSPGTGTESPLHF
>TRBJ1-2|once|TRBV5-4|.|14
TGTGCCAGCAGCACAGGAAATGATCCTATGCTCTACACCTTC
CASSTGNDPMLYTF
>TRBJ1-4|.|TRBV9|.|14
TGTGCCAGCAGCGTAGGGGGGACACCTGAAAAACTGTTTTTT
CASSVGGTPEKLFF
>TRBJ1-1|.|TRBV4-1|.|15
TGCGCCAGCAGCAACCGGGGGGAGGGTGACACTGAAGCTTTCTTT
CASSNRGEGDTEAFF
>TRBJ1-5|.|TRBV7-9|.|13
TGTGCCAGCAGCCTTCAGGGGAATCAGCCCCAGCATTTT
CASSLQGNQPQHF
>TRBJ2-7|.|TRBV29-1|TRBD2|15
TGCAGCGTTGTAAAGGGACTAGGGATTGACTACGAGCAGTACTTC
CSVVKGLGIDYEQYF
>TRBJ2-7|.|TRBV14|.|12
TGTGCCAGCAGCCAGGGTGACTACGAGCAGTACTTC
CASSQGDYEQYF
>TRBJ2-1|once|TRBV7-9|.|14
TGTGCCAGCACCCCTGGAGGCGGAGTAAATGAGCAGTTCTTC
CASTPGGGVNEQFF
>TRBJ1-1|.|TRBV9|.|12
TGTGCCAGCAGCTCGGGGAACACTGAAGCTTTCTTT
CASSSGNTEAFF
>TRBJ1-1|.|TRBV27|.|16
TGTGCCAGCAGTTGGGGGACACCAACCATGAACACTGAAGCTTTCTTT
CASSWGTPTMNTEAFF
>TRBJ2-7|once|TRBV4-2|TRBD1|14
TGTGCCAGCAGCCAAGACGGACAGGGGTACGAGCAGTACTTC
CASSQDGQGYEQYF
>TRBJ1-2|.|TRBV28|.|12
TGTGCCAGCAGCTACCCGGGGGATGGCTACACCTTC
CASSYPGDGYTF
>TRBJ2-7|few|TRBV7-6|TRBD1|15
TGTGCCAGCAGCTACGCGCAGGGGGCATCCTACGAGCAGTACTTC
CASSYAQGASYEQYF
>TRBJ1-5|once|TRBV19|TRBD1|13
TGTGCCAGTGGGGACAGGGACGGCCAGCCCCAGCATTTT
CASGDRDGQPQHF
>TRBJ2-7|.|TRBV21-1|.|17
TGTGCCAGCAGCAAGACTCCGGGACAGATCAACTTATACGAGCAGTACTTC
CASSKTPGQINLYEQYF
>TRBJ2-5|.|TRBV7-9|TRBD1|15
TGTGCCAGCAGCTTCGACAGGGTGTACCAAGAGACCCAGTACTTC
CASSFDRVYQETQYF
>TRBJ1-1|.|TRBV7-9|TRBD1|15
TGTGCCAGCAGCTTCACGACAGGGGGCCTTACTGAAGCTTTCTTT
CASSFTTGGLTEAFF
>TRBJ2-2|.|TRBV5-1|TRBD2|15
TGCGCCAGCAGCCCCCAGCGGGGGCACACCGGGGAGCTGTTTTTT
CASSPQRGHTGELFF
>TRBJ2-2|.|TRBV7-9|TRBD1|16
TGTGCCAGCGCTCCGGGACAGGGCCCGAACACCGGGGAGCTGTTTTTT
CASAPGQGPNTGELFF
>TRBJ2-5|.|TRBV7-9|.|15
TGTGCCAGCAGCTTGTCAGGGGAGTGGAGGGAGACCCAGTACTTC
CASSLSGEWRETQYF
>TRBJ1-2|.|TRBV30|TRBD1|13
TGTGCCTGGAGTGCAACAGGGGATAGCGGCTACACCTTC
CAWSATGDSGYTF
>TRBJ2-7|.|TRBV19|.|13
TGTGCCAGAAGAGGACAGTTCACCTACGAGCAGTACTTC
CARRGQFTYEQYF
>TRBJ2-7|.|TRBV4-3|TRBD2|17
TGCGCCAGCAGCCAAGTCTGGACTAGCGGGGCCTCGGGGGAGCAGTACTTC
CASSQVWTSGASGEQYF
>TRBJ1-3|.|TRBV28|.|15
TGTGCCAGCAAACCGGGGGGGGGCGCCGGTCACACCATATATTTT
CASKPGGGAGHTIYF
>TRBJ1-1|.|TRBV7-2|.|15
TGTGCCAGCAGCTTATCCACTGGCGGGAACACTGAAGCTTTCTTT
CASSLSTGGNTEAFF
>TRBJ1-1|.|TRBV9|.|17
TGTGCCAGCAGCGGTCACCAGTACGGGGTGGGGGGGACTGAAGCTTTCTTT
CASSGHQYGVGGTEAFF